The T cell receptor (beta chain) described here comes from a study of T cell clonality in common variable immunodeficiency. The study, taken as a whole, reports: Common variable immunodeficiency TCR beta sequences reportedly had fewer deletions and N-nucleotide insertions.

Generated by immunoSEQ multiplex PCR, the TCRdb table keeps only in-frame clones and is missing some. The sample is made up of roughly 58,000 clones, none counted only once. This clone was seen at least ten times. Its antigen is not known. This TCR was sampled from a person aged 18-70 years in good health. Sequencing used peripheral blood mononuclear cells.

CDR3 sequence: CASSISRGSSGAGNNEQFF. The CDR3 bases that were read are TGTGCCAGTAGTATTTCGCGGGGGAGTAGTGGAGCGGGTAACAATGAG. The chain is built from TRBV19 and TRBJ2-1; 7 nucleotides match TRBD2. Read coverage stops 3 residues before the CDR3 terminus; the germline J gene supplies the remainder. Germline V gives CDR1 LNHDA, CDR2 SQIVND (reference sequence). The CDR3 covers 19 residues. Trimming cost V 3 bases and J 5 bases; bases outside gene matches: 19.